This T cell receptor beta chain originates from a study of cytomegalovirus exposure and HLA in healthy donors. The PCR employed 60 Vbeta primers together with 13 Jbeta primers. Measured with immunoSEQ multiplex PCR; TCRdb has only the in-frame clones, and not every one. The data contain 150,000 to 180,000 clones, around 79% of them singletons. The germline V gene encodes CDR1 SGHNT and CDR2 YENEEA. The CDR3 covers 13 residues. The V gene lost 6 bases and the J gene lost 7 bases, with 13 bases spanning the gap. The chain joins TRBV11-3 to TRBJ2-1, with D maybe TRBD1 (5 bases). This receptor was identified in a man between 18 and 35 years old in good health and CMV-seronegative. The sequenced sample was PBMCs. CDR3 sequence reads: CASSGPRTNEQFF. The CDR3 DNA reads TGTGCCAGCAGTGGACCGAGGACAAATGAGCAGTTCTTC.